This T cell receptor beta chain stems from a study of human CD8 memory T cell subsets. Study conclusions and caveats: Overlapping only minimally, the repertoires of stem-like memory and precursor exhausted T cells were largely separate from each other. Estimates computed with Chao1 suggested greater diversity in stem-like memory T cells than in precursor exhausted T cells.

Stem-like memory CD8+ T cell (TSTEM) populations were CCR7+ PD-1- TIGIT-. It was by negative magnetic separation that total CD8+ T cells were enriched. As for this clonotype: Its specificity is unknown.

UMI-labeled 5' RACE produced the TCR beta libraries. TCRdb re-called the 5' RACE reads and shows each CDR3 protein once, DNA omitted. The sample has 19,000 or so distinct CDR3 sequences. The receptor comes from a human donor in good health. Input material: CD8+ stem-like memory T cells (TSCM and TCM) sorted from PBMCs. The subset was: stem-like memory CD8 T cells (TSTEM), CCR7+ PD-1- TIGIT-.

CDR3 in amino acids: CASSPTSGGASEQYF. The V and J genes are TRBV3-1 and TRBJ2-7; TCRdb gives TRBD2 as the D gene, but with no DNA this cannot be confirmed. Germline V gene data show CDR1 as LGHDT and CDR2 as YNNKEL (reference sequence). The CDR3 sequence is 15 residues long.